Listed below are T cell receptor beta chains from one sample, sequenced in a study of spatial heterogeneity in lung cancer. TCRdb re-called the 5' RACE reads through MiXCR, storing one row per CDR3 protein. Among over a thousand distinct CDR3 sequences listed, 6.5% were seen once. The source material was normal lung tissue next to the tumor, sampled at surgery. The receptors here all came from a male donor with early-stage non-small cell lung cancer. CDR3s include the opening cysteine and the closing phenylalanine or tryptophan. The order of the fields is CDR3 protein, CDR3 DNA, clone size, J gene, CDR3 length, V gene, D gene. The D gene is left open where the match is weak. Rows give clone size only sometimes, using once, few, many, or a class for an expanded clone.

CASSLTSFDEQFF TGTGCCAGCAGCTTAACTAGCTTCGATGAGCAGTTCTTC medium-sized TRBJ2-1 13 TRBV7-9 .
CASTSRRDRDPPQHF TGTGCCAGCACCTCTCGCCGGGACAGGGATCCGCCCCAGCATTTT . TRBJ1-5 15 TRBV27 TRBD1
CASSGIAGLRDTQYF TGTGCCAGCAGTGGAATAGCGGGACTGAGGGATACGCAGTATTTT many TRBJ2-3 15 TRBV2 TRBD2
CASSSFGTGVNSPLHF TGTGCCAGCAGCTCGTTCGGGACAGGGGTAAATTCACCCCTCCACTTT large TRBJ1-6 16 TRBV7-2 TRBD1
CASSGFGTDTQYF TGTGCCAGCAGCGGGTTTGGCACAGATACGCAGTATTTT medium-sized TRBJ2-3 13 TRBV9 .
CASSPGQGLSGANVLTF TGTGCCAGCAGCCCGGGACAGGGCCTTTCTGGGGCCAACGTCCTGACTTTC large TRBJ2-6 17 TRBV4-2 TRBD1
CASSPDPGTQYF TGTGCCAGCAGTCCGGACCCAGGGACCCAGTACTTC large TRBJ2-5 12 TRBV27 .
CASRRLNTDTQYF TGTGCCAGCAGGAGACTTAACACAGATACGCAGTATTTT large TRBJ2-3 13 TRBV6-2/TRBV6-3 .
CASGTTRTGVNSPLHF TGTGCTAGTGGCACCACGCGGACAGGGGTTAATTCACCCCTCCACTTT . TRBJ1-6 16 TRBV12-5 TRBD1
CASSDGQGNDEQYF TGCGCCAGCAGCGACGGACAGGGTAACGACGAGCAGTACTTC medium-sized TRBJ2-7 14 TRBV5-1 TRBD1
CSVVFEVSRNTIYF TGCAGCGTTGTTTTTGAAGTATCTCGAAACACCATATATTTT medium-sized TRBJ1-3 14 TRBV29-1 .
CASSLDLAGANEQFF TGTGCCAGCAGCTTAGACCTAGCGGGAGCCAATGAGCAGTTCTTC large TRBJ2-1 15 TRBV7-2 TRBD2
CASSRLTSTIQFYEQYF TGTGCCAGCAGCCGCTTGACTAGTACCATTCAGTTCTACGAGCAGTACTTC medium-sized TRBJ2-7 17 TRBV13 .
CAISGWLWDFNYGYTF TGTGCCATCAGTGGATGGTTGTGGGACTTCAACTATGGCTACACCTTC . TRBJ1-2 16 TRBV10-3 .
CSVEEDEQFF TGCAGCGTTGAAGAGGATGAGCAGTTCTTC hyperexpanded TRBJ2-1 10 TRBV29-1 .
CSARAGGAQETQYF TGCAGTGCTAGGGCGGGGGGCGCTCAAGAGACCCAGTACTTC many TRBJ2-5 14 TRBV20-1 TRBD2
CASSFGTGLGYGYTF TGTGCCAGCAGTTTCGGGACAGGGCTGGGCTATGGCTACACCTTC medium-sized TRBJ1-2 15 TRBV27 TRBD1
CASRMSGDSGGYTF TGTGCCAGCAGAATGTCTGGGGACTCTGGTGGCTACACCTTC medium-sized TRBJ1-2 14 TRBV28 .
CASSQVAGGLSSGANVLTF TGTGCCAGCAGCCAGGTAGCGGGGGGCCTGAGCTCTGGGGCCAACGTCCTGACTTTC . TRBJ2-6 19 TRBV7-2 TRBD2
CASSEVPSGSTNEQFF TGTGCCAGCAGTGAAGTACCTAGCGGGAGCACCAATGAGCAGTTCTTC medium-sized TRBJ2-1 16 TRBV6-1 TRBD2
CASSIAGGGDEQFF TGTGCCAGTAGTATAGCGGGAGGGGGCGATGAGCAGTTCTTC medium-sized TRBJ2-1 14 TRBV19 .
CATLDVGLGSNQPQHF TGTGCCACCCTGGACGTTGGGTTGGGGAGCAATCAGCCCCAGCATTTT medium-sized TRBJ1-5 16 TRBV10-3 .
CASSPRQGSNYEQYF TGTGCCAGCAGTCCTCGACAGGGGTCGAACTACGAGCAGTACTTC medium-sized TRBJ2-7 15 TRBV6-1 TRBD1
CASSATSGLPGELFF TGTGCCAGCAGCGCAACCAGTGGGCTACCCGGGGAGCTGTTTTTT medium-sized TRBJ2-2 15 TRBV9 .
CASSMYSSLNTEAFF TGTGCCAGCAGCATGTACAGTTCCCTGAACACTGAAGCTTTCTTT large TRBJ1-1 15 TRBV5-8 .